This is a list of T cell receptor beta chains from one sample in a study of shared clonotypes between healthy human individuals. Sequencing was performed with immunoSEQ multiplex PCR; in TCRdb, only in-frame clones are kept and a portion is missing. In the table there are around 2.1 million clones, 85% to 95% of which are singletons. Input material: naive CD8+ T cells from PBMCs. All receptors come from a man in his late teens or twenties in good health. Some clones in this sample may be carry-over from other donors' samples. CDR3s include the opening cysteine and the closing phenylalanine or tryptophan. A row's size may be missing; if present it is once, few, many or a size class.

clone size: -; V gene: TRBV19; J gene: TRBJ2-2; CDR3 protein: CASSIGLFANTGELFF
clone size: few; V gene: TRBV7-2; J gene: TRBJ1-1; CDR3 protein: CASSPKALEAFF
clone size: -; V gene: TRBV5-4; J gene: TRBJ2-3; CDR3 protein: CASSPGVTSTDTQYF
clone size: once; V gene: TRBV19; J gene: TRBJ2-7; CDR3 protein: CASSGPSYEQYF
clone size: -; V gene: TRBV7-9; J gene: TRBJ2-7; CDR3 protein: CASGGTAPYEQYF
clone size: -; V gene: TRBV27; J gene: TRBJ1-1; CDR3 protein: CASSLFGPNTEAFF
clone size: -; V gene: TRBV6-1; J gene: TRBJ1-2; CDR3 protein: CASSPRTGSNYGYTF
clone size: -; V gene: TRBV9; J gene: TRBJ1-1; CDR3 protein: CASSVVESMNTEAFF
clone size: -; V gene: TRBV7-9; J gene: TRBJ2-1; CDR3 protein: CASSFELAAYNEQFF
clone size: -; V gene: TRBV9; J gene: TRBJ2-3; CDR3 protein: CASSARTTTDTQYF
clone size: -; V gene: TRBV9; J gene: TRBJ2-2; CDR3 protein: CASSANSIRNTGELFF
clone size: -; V gene: TRBV9; J gene: TRBJ2-1; CDR3 protein: CASSFPRTGPGNEQFF
clone size: -; V gene: TRBV18; J gene: TRBJ2-7; CDR3 protein: CASSPSDRGLGASYEQYF
clone size: -; V gene: TRBV9; J gene: TRBJ2-7; CDR3 protein: CASSPSGSYEQYF
clone size: -; V gene: TRBV9; J gene: TRBJ2-7; CDR3 protein: CASSVFGSPYEQYF
clone size: once; V gene: TRBV27; J gene: TRBJ2-5; CDR3 protein: CASTWGLGGIETQYF
clone size: -; V gene: TRBV21-1; J gene: TRBJ2-7; CDR3 protein: CASSPLPQSGGNEQYF
clone size: -; V gene: TRBV5-1; J gene: TRBJ1-3; CDR3 protein: CASSLFAGRGNTIYF